This T cell receptor beta chain was documented in a study of tumor and adjacent non-tumor tissue in lung cancer. Study at large: There were about twelve adenocarcinoma, a couple of squamous cell carcinoma and 1 small cell lung cancer cases.

About this clonotype itself: The antigen is unknown. The germline gene is not matched at one end of the junction; a read error may be the cause.

Study-wide results and caveats: Patients with more diverse tumor TCRs had worse survival. Significantly higher TCR diversity was found in tumor than normal lung. Normal lung showed higher cumulative top 100 clone frequency than tumor.

The CDR3 length is 11 residues. CDR1 is SQVTM and CDR2 is ANQGSEA in the germline V gene. RNA was extracted from bulk tissue without any cell sorting. A modified ARM-PCR protocol with three rounds of nested PCR amplified TCRbeta. MiXCR was run by TCRdb on the multiplex PCR reads, yielding one entry per CDR3 protein. The profile shows 85,000 to 100,000 distinct CDR3 sequences, about 70% of them singletons. This sequence originates from a man aged 55 to 70 with non-small cell lung cancer. Sequencing was carried out using lung tumor tissue. J is TRBJ2-5 and V is TRBV29-1, with D perhaps TRBD2 (6 bases). The CDR3 sequence: CSTLWGETRYF. The CDR3, as DNA: TGCAGCACGCTCTGGGGGGAGACCCGGTACTTC.